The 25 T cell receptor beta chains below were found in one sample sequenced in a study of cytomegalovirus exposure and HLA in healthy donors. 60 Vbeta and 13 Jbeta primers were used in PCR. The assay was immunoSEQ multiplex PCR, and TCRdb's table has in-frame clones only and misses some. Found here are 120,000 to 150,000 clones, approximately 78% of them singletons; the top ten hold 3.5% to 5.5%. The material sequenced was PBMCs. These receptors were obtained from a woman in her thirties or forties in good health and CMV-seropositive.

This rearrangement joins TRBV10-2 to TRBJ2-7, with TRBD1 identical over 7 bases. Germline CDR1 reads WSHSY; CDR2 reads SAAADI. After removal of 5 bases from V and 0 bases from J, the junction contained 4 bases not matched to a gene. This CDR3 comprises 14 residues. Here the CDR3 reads CASSPGQSSYEQYF. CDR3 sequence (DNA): TGCGCCAGCAGTCCGGGACAGAGCTCCTACGAGCAGTACTTC.

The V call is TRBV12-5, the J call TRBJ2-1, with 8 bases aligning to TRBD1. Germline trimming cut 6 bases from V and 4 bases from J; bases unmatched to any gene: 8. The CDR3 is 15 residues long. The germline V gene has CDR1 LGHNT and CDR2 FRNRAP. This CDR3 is CASGAGGAPYNEQFF. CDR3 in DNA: TGTGCTAGTGGCGCAGGGGGCGCCCCGTACAATGAGCAGTTCTTC.

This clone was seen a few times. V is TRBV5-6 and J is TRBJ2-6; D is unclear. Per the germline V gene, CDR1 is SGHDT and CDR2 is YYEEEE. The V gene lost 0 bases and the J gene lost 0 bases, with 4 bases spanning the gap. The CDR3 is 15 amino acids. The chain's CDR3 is CASSLVGSGANVLTF. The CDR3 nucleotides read TGTGCCAGCAGCTTGGTCGGCTCTGGGGCCAACGTCCTGACTTTC.

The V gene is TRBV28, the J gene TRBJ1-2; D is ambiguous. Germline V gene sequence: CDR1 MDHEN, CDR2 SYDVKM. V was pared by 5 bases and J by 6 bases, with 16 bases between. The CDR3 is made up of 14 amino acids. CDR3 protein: CASSSDTVTDGYTF. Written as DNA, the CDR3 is TGTGCCAGCAGTAGTGATACAGTTACCGATGGCTACACCTTC.

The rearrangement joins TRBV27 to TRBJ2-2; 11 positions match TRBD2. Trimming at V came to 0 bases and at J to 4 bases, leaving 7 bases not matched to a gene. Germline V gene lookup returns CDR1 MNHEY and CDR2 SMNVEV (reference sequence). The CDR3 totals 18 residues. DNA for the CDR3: TGTGCCAGCAGTTTATCTACTAGCGGGAGAGGTGGCACCGGGGAGCTGTTTTTT. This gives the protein CASSLSTSGRGGTGELFF.

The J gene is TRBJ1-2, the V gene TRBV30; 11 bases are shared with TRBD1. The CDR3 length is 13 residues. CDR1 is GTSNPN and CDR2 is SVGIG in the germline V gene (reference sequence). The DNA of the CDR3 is TGTGCTTGCGGGACAGGGGGGTTCTATGGCTACACCTTC. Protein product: CACGTGGFYGYTF. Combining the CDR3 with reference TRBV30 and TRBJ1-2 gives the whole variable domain SQTIHQWPATLVQPVGSPLSLECTVEGTSNPNLYWYRQAAGRGLQLLFYSVGIGQISSEVPQNLSASRPQDRQFILSSKKLLLSDSGFYLCACGTGGFYGYTFGSGTRLTVV.

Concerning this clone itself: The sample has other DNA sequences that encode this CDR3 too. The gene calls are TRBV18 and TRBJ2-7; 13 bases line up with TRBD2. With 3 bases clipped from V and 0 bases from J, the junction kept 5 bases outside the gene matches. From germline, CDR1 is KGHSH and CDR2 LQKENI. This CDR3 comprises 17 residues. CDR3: CASSPGTSGAYSYEQYF. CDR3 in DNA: TGTGCCAGCTCACCCGGGACTAGCGGGGCGTACTCCTACGAGCAGTACTTC.

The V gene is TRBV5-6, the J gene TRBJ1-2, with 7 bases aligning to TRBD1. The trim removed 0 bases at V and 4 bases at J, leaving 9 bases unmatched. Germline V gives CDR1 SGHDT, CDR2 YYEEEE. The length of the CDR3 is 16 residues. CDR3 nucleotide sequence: TGTGCCAGCAGCTTGGAAACACAGGGGAGAGCCTATGGCTACACCTTC. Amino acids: CASSLETQGRAYGYTF.

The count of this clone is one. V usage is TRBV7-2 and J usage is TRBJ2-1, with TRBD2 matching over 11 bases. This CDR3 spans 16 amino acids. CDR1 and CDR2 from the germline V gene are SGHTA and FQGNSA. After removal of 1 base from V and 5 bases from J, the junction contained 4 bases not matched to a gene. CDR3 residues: CASSLEGLAGHNEQFF. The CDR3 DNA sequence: TGTGCCAGCAGCTTAGAAGGACTAGCGGGCCACAATGAGCAGTTCTTC.

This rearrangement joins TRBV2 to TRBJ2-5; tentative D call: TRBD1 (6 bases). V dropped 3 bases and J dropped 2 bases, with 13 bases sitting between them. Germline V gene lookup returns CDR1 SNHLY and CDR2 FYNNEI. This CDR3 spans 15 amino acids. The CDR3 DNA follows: TGTGCCAGCAGTGATGGGGGCGTCCCACAAGAGACCCAGTACTTC. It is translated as CASSDGGVPQETQYF.

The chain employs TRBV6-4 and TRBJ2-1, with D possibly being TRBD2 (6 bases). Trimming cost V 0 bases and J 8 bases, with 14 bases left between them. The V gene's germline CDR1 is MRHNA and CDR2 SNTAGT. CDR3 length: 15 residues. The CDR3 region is CASSDSGRLGDEQFF. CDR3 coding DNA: TGTGCCAGCAGTGACTCGGGCAGACTAGGGGATGAGCAGTTCTTC.

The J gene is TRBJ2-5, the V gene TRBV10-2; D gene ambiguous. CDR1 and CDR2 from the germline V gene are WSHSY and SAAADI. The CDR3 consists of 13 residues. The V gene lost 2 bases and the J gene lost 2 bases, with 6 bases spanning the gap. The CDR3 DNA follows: TGCGCCAGCAGTGAGGCGGTTCAAGAGACCCAGTACTTC. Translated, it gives CASSEAVQETQYF.

The CDR3 loop is CASSPTTGTLNQPQHF. CDR3 DNA: TGTGCCAGTAGTCCAACGACAGGGACCCTAAATCAGCCCCAGCATTTT. The rearrangement uses TRBV19 and TRBJ1-5, with 7 nucleotides matching TRBD1. Germline V lookup: CDR1 LNHDA, CDR2 SQIVND (reference sequence). Trimming took 5 bases from V and 4 from J; bases not matched to a gene: 11. CDR3 length: 16 residues.

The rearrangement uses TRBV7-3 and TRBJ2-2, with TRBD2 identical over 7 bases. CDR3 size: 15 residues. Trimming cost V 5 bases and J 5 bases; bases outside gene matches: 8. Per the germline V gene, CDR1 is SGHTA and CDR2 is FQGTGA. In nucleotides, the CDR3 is TGTGCCAGCAGCCCCGAAGCGGGACGAACCGGGGAGCTGTTTTTT. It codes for CASSPEAGRTGELFF.

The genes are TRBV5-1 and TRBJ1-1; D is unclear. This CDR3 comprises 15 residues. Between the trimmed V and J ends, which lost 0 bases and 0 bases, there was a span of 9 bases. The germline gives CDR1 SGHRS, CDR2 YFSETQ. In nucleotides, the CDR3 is TGCGCCAGCAGCTTGGGGGGAGGCATGAACACTGAAGCTTTCTTT. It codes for CASSLGGGMNTEAFF.

CDR3 region: CAWSGDRGYSPLHF. Written as DNA, the CDR3 is TGTGCCTGGAGCGGTGACAGGGGATATTCACCCCTCCACTTT. The rearrangement joins TRBV30 to TRBJ1-6; 8 bases align to TRBD1. The V gene's germline CDR1 is GTSNPN and CDR2 SVGIG (reference sequence). Losses at the gene ends were 3 bases for V and 8 bases for J; bases not matched to a gene: 6. The CDR3 runs to 14 residues.

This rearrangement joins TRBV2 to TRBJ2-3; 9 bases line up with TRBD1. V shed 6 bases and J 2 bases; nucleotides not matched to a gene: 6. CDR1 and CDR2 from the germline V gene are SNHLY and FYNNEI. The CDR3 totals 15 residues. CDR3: CASSATGGYTDTQYF. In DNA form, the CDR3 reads TGTGCCAGCAGCGCGACAGGGGGGTACACAGATACGCAGTATTTT.

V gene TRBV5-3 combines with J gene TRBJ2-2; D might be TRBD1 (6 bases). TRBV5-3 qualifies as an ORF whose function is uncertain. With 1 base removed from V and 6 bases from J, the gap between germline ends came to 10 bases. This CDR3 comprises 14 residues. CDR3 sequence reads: CARSLCGGPGELFF. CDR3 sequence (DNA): TGTGCCAGAAGCTTGTGTGGGGGCCCCGGGGAGCTGTTTTTT.

The CDR3 sequence is CASSPPPRTSGTNEQFF. The CDR3 nucleotides read TGTGCCAGCAGTCCCCCGCCCAGGACTAGCGGGACCAATGAGCAGTTCTTC. The chain uses TRBV27 and TRBJ2-1; TRBD2 agrees at 12 bases. Per the germline V gene, CDR1 is MNHEY and CDR2 is SMNVEV (reference sequence). Trimming took 5 bases from V and 6 from J; bases not matched to a gene: 11. The CDR3 extends over 17 amino acids.

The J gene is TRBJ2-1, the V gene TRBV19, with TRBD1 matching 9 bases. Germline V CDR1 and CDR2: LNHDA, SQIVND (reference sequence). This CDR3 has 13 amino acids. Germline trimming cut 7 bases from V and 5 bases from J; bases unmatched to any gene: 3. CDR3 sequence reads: CASKGTGNNEQFF. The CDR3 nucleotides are TGTGCCAGTAAGGGGACAGGGAACAATGAGCAGTTCTTC.

This CDR3 is CASSQSQGLAGGVSYEQYF. The CDR3 DNA sequence: TGCGCCAGCAGCCAAAGCCAAGGACTAGCGGGGGGGGTGTCCTACGAGCAGTACTTC. The chain combines TRBV4-1 with TRBJ2-5, with 15 bases matching TRBD2. With the DNA end fitting TRBJ2-7 better, the J assignment may be wrong. There are 19 residues in the CDR3. Germline-derived CDR1 and CDR2 are MGHRA and YSYEKL.

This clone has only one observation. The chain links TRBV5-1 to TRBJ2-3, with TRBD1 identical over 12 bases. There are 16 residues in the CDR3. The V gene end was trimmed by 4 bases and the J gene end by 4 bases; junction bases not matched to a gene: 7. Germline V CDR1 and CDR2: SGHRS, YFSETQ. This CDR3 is CASSGPGTGGADTQYF. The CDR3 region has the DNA TGCGCCAGCAGCGGACCCGGGACAGGGGGCGCAGATACGCAGTATTTT.

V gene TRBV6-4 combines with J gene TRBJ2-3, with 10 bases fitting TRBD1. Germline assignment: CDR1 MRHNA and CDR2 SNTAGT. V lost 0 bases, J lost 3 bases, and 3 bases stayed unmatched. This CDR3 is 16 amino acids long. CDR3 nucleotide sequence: TGTGCCAGCAGTGACTCGGAGGGACAGGGGACAGATACGCAGTATTTT. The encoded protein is CASSDSEGQGTDTQYF.

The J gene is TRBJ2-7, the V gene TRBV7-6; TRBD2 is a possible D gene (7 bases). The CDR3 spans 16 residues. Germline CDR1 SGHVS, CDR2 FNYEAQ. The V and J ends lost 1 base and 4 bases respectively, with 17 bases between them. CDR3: CASSLEEGGRGYEQYF. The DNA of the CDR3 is TGTGCCAGCAGCTTAGAGGAGGGGGGGCGCGGGTACGAGCAGTACTTC.

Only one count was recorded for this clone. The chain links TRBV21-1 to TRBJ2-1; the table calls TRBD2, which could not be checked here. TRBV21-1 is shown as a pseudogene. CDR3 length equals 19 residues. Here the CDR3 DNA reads TGTGCCAGCAGACGCAATGGGACTAGCGGGGGGGCCGTTATCTATGAGCAGTTCTTC. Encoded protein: CASRRNGTSGGAVIYEQFF.